The present T cell receptor beta chain was sequenced within a study of human T cells and chemical hapten exposure. TCRdb independently ran MiXCR on the RACE reads; one entry per CDR3 protein. This table has around 80,000 distinct CDR3 sequences, about 9% appearing once. The time point was: healthy volunteer bleed at 6 weeks. Total RNA extraction was carried out from unfractionated whole blood. The sequenced sample consisted of whole blood. The clonotype originates from a male donor in good health. Some clones in this sample may be carry-over from other donors' samples.

The chain's CDR3 is CASSAPQGRWTEAFF. DNA for the CDR3: TGTGCCAGCAGTGCCCCTCAGGGAAGGTGGACTGAAGCTTTCTTT. This sequence joins TRBV2 and TRBJ1-1; perhaps TRBD1 as D (5 bases). Trimming pared 4 bases from V and 5 bases from J, leaving 17 bases between. This CDR3 contains 15 residues. From germline, CDR1 is SNHLY and CDR2 FYNNEI.